The 18 T cell receptor beta chains below all came from one sample that was sequenced in a study of beta chain features in type 1 diabetes. Whole-study results and caveats: TCRB CDR3s from Type 1 diabetes patients were moderately but significantly shorter in all four CD4+ subsets.

Their antigens are not known. The authors reverse transcribed all of the isolated RNA, so sequencing captured expressed TCRB transcripts. Clones were sequenced by immunoSEQ multiplex PCR, and TCRdb holds only the in-frame ones, with some missing. Of 600,000 or so clones listed, approximately 13% were seen once; the top ten hold 0.095% to 0.15%. Sequenced input: naive CD4+ T cells from blood. These receptors all stem from a man between 25 and 39 years old with type 1 diabetes.

V and J are TRBV7-9 and TRBJ2-1; D unresolved. This CDR3 contains 14 residues. With 0 bases removed from V and 6 bases from J, the gap between germline ends came to 9 bases. Germline lookup yields CDR1 SEHNR and CDR2 FQNEAQ (reference sequence). The CDR3 loop is CASSLAGRLNEQFF. The CDR3 nucleotides are TGTGCCAGCAGCTTAGCTGGACGTCTCAATGAGCAGTTCTTC.

This clone was counted only a few times. The CDR3 protein is CASSHWTVNPSIRTDTQYF. The CDR3 DNA follows: TGTGCCAGCTCCCATTGGACAGTGAATCCTTCAATCCGCACAGATACGCAGTATTTT. The chain uses TRBV18 and TRBJ2-3; possible D gene TRBD1, 6 bases. Germline CDR1 and CDR2: KGHSH and LQKENI. The V end lost 6 bases, the J end lost 1 base, and 26 bases lay between the germline ends. The CDR3 length is 19 residues.

This chain joins TRBV18 and TRBJ2-7, with D possibly TRBD1 on 6 matching bases. V was cut by 3 bases and J by 0 bases, with 12 bases left in between. Germline loops: CDR1 KGHSH, CDR2 LQKENI. This CDR3 has 15 residues. CDR3 nucleotide sequence: TGTGCCAGCTCACCTCGGACAGAGTTCTCCTACGAGCAGTACTTC. It specifies CASSPRTEFSYEQYF.

This clone was found a few times. This sequence joins TRBV7-3 and TRBJ2-7; TRBD1 matches 8 bases. CDR3 length equals 15 residues. The ends lost 5 bases at V and 1 base at J; junction bases unmatched: 7. In germline, CDR1 is SGHTA, CDR2 FQGTGA. In nucleotides, the CDR3 is TGTGCCAGCAGCCTCACCGGGACAGGTTCCTACGAGCAGTACTTC. This gives the protein CASSLTGTGSYEQYF.

The V call is TRBV30, the J call TRBJ2-7, with 9 bases matching TRBD2. CDR3 length: 16 residues. The germline CDR1 and CDR2 sequences are GTSNPN and SVGIG (reference sequence). Unmatched junction bases numbered 6, after V lost 0 bases and J lost 0 bases. For the CDR3, the DNA is TGTGCCTGGAGTGTACGGCTAGCGGGGATCTCCTACGAGCAGTACTTC. This codes for CAWSVRLAGISYEQYF.

The chain carries TRBV29-1 and TRBJ2-7; D not resolved. The V end lost 4 bases, the J end lost 2 bases, and 12 bases lay between the germline ends. CDR3 length equals 13 residues. Looked up from germline, CDR1 is SQVTM and CDR2 is ANQGSEA. The CDR3 is CSVVSARTYEQYF. The CDR3, as DNA: TGCAGCGTTGTTTCAGCCAGAACCTACGAGCAGTACTTC.

CDR3 DNA: TGCGCCAGCAGCTATGTCTACCGGGACAGCTCTGAAGCTTTCTTT. It translates to CASSYVYRDSSEAFF. This chain uses TRBV4-1 with TRBJ1-1; 7 bases agree with TRBD1. V dropped 5 bases and J dropped 6; count of bases not matched to a gene: 12. The length of the CDR3 is 15 residues. CDR1 MGHRA and CDR2 YSYEKL come from the germline V gene.

This clone was observed a handful of times. The chain employs TRBV7-6 and TRBJ2-5; D is unresolved. CDR1 and CDR2 from the germline V gene are SGHVS and FNYEAQ. This CDR3 is 12 amino acids long. Trimming cost V 4 bases and J 5 bases, with 8 bases left between them. The CDR3: CASSSPVETQYF. CDR3 sequence (DNA): TGTGCCAGCAGCTCCCCTGTCGAGACCCAGTACTTC.

The chain combines TRBV30 with TRBJ2-7; the D is unclear. With 5 bases removed from V and 7 bases from J, the gap between germline ends came to 9 bases. The CDR3 extends over 10 amino acids. CDR1 and CDR2 from the germline V gene are GTSNPN and SVGIG (reference sequence). CDR3 sequence (DNA): TGTGCCTGGGGGCCGGCGGAGCAGTACTTC. Its protein product is CAWGPAEQYF.

This clone was seen only a few times. V and J are TRBV6-5 and TRBJ2-1; TRBD1 matches 9 bases. Looked up from germline, CDR1 is MNHEY and CDR2 is SVGAGI. CDR3 length: 14 residues. With V trimmed by 6 bases and J by 6 bases, 6 bases remained unmatched. CDR3 DNA sequence: TGTGCCAGCAGGAGGGACAGGGAGGGCAATGAGCAGTTCTTC. Translated: CASRRDREGNEQFF.

This clone was seen only a few times. This rearrangement joins TRBV2 to TRBJ2-1; 8 nucleotides agree with TRBD2. The length of the CDR3 is 17 residues. Per the germline V gene, CDR1 is SNHLY and CDR2 is FYNNEI. Losses at the gene ends were 2 bases for V and 7 bases for J; bases not matched to a gene: 13. CDR3 residues: CASSEPQAGGERNEQFF. The CDR3 bases are TGTGCCAGCAGTGAACCCCAGGCGGGGGGCGAGAGGAATGAGCAGTTCTTC.

This clone was seen more than once but under ten times. V usage is TRBV10-3 and J usage is TRBJ1-3; possible D gene TRBD1, 5 bases. This CDR3 region has 15 residues. Trimming shortened V by 8 bases and J by 0 bases, and 14 bases separated the two germline ends. Germline V gene sequence: CDR1 ENHRY, CDR2 SYGVKD. CDR3: CAIGGSDVSGNTIYF. The CDR3, as DNA: TGTGCCATCGGGGGTAGCGACGTCTCTGGAAACACCATATATTTT.

This clone was counted only a few times. V usage is TRBV7-8 and J usage is TRBJ1-5; 10 positions agree with TRBD1. The CDR3 extends over 16 amino acids. The ends lost 7 bases at V and 11 bases at J; junction bases unmatched: 17. Germline V lookup: CDR1 SGHVS, CDR2 FQNEAQ. CDR3 coding DNA: TGTGCCAGCACACGATACCGGACAGGGGGGACCCGGTCCCAGCATTTT. This gives the protein CASTRYRTGGTRSQHF. The full variable domain, with the rest looked up from reference TRBV7-8 and TRBJ1-5, is GAGVSQSPRYKVAKRGQDVALRCDPISGHVSLFWYQQALGQGPEFLTYFQNEAQLDKSGLPSDRFFAERPEGSVSTLKIQRTQQEDSAVYLCASTRYRTGGTRSQHFGDGTRLSIL.

The genes are TRBV5-1 and TRBJ1-2, with 8 nucleotides matching TRBD1. Germline CDR1 is SGHRS and CDR2 is YFSETQ. The CDR3 spans 15 residues. V shed 0 bases and J 6 bases; nucleotides not matched to a gene: 7. The CDR3 coding sequence is TGCGCCAGCAGCTTGGCGGAGACAGGGGAGGATGGCTACACCTTC. Encoded protein: CASSLAETGEDGYTF.

This clone has more than one count but fewer than ten. The V and J genes are TRBV4-3 and TRBJ2-7, with TRBD1 matching 10 bases. CDR1 and CDR2 (germline): LGHNA, YSLEER. The CDR3 has 17 amino acids. The ends lost 0 bases at V and 6 bases at J; junction bases unmatched: 11. The CDR3 DNA follows: TGCGCCAGCAGCCAAGATCGGCGACAGGGGGCAGGAGGCGAGCAGTACTTC. Protein product: CASSQDRRQGAGGEQYF.

This clone occurred a few times. This rearrangement joins TRBV7-8 to TRBJ2-7; tentatively, D is TRBD1 or TRBD2 (5 bases each). Germline V gives CDR1 SGHVS, CDR2 FQNEAQ. Trimming took 5 bases from V and 3 from J, leaving 14 bases between them. CDR3 length: 14 amino acids. CDR3 DNA sequence: TGTGCCAGCAGCCAAAGAAGGGACGTCTACGAGCAGTACTTC. Encoded protein: CASSQRRDVYEQYF.

This clone was found a few times. V gene TRBV7-9 combines with J gene TRBJ2-3, with D unclear. There are 13 residues in the CDR3. The V end lost 3 bases, the J end lost 2 bases, and 6 bases lay between the germline ends. Germline V lookup: CDR1 SEHNR, CDR2 FQNEAQ (reference sequence). The CDR3 spells CASSLGTTDTQYF. In nucleotides, the CDR3 is TGTGCCAGCAGCTTGGGCACCACAGATACGCAGTATTTT.

A single count supports this clone. The genes are TRBV11-3 and TRBJ2-5; D is perhaps TRBD2 (6 bases). V dropped 1 base and J dropped 4 bases, with 10 bases sitting between them. The germline gives CDR1 SGHNT, CDR2 YENEEA. The CDR3 spans 14 residues. The CDR3 here is CASSLGGVSETQYF. CDR3 sequence (DNA): TGTGCCAGCAGCTTAGGGGGGGTATCAGAGACCCAGTACTTC.